Below are 18 T cell receptor beta chains sequenced from a single sample in a study of a mutant IDH1 vaccine in newly diagnosed glioma. Time point defined: week 47, end of study. Doses of 300 ug of mutant IDH1 20-mer peptide were given with topical imiquimod. Libraries were prepared by immunoSEQ multiplex PCR; TCRdb keeps only in-frame clonotypes and omits some of them. This table has tens of thousands of clones, 81% appearing once. Antigen specificity for these receptors is unknown. The sequencing used PBMCs, collected from a glioma patient whose treatment included an IDH1 peptide vaccine. These receptor sequences come from a man aged 40-50 years with glioma.

The chain couples TRBV7-2 to TRBJ2-1, with 11 bases that match TRBD2. Trimming at V came to 1 base and at J to 15 bases, leaving 2 bases not matched to a gene. Germline CDR1 is SGHTA and CDR2 is FQGNSA. The CDR3 sequence is 12 residues long. The CDR3 DNA sequence: TGTGCCAGCAGCTTAGAAACTAGCGGGGGGTTCTTC. Its translation is CASSLETSGGFF.

This clone showed up just once. This rearrangement joins TRBV6-1 to TRBJ2-1, with D unresolved. Trimming cost V 4 bases and J 10 bases, with 17 bases left between them. Per the germline V gene, CDR1 is MNHNS and CDR2 is SASEGT. The CDR3 is made up of 14 amino acids. The CDR3 DNA reads TGTGCCAGCAGTGCGGTTTTCTCGGACGGGGAGCAGTTCTTC. It is translated as CASSAVFSDGEQFF.

The chain joins TRBV5-1 to TRBJ1-3; the D gene is possibly TRBD1 (5 bases). Deletions cut 4 bases from V and 0 bases from J, with 17 bases between. The germline V gene has CDR1 SGHRS and CDR2 YFSETQ. This CDR3 has 17 residues. CDR3 nucleotides: TGCGCCAGCAGCCAGCTAGACAGCGCCGACTCTGGAAACACCATATATTTT. Translated: CASSQLDSADSGNTIYF.

The V and J genes are TRBV7-2 and TRBJ2-7; 13 nucleotides match TRBD2. CDR1 SGHTA and CDR2 FQGNSA come from the germline V gene. Trimming took 7 bases from V and 0 from J; bases not matched to a gene: 3. CDR3 length: 15 residues. CDR3 DNA sequence: TGTGCCAGCACTAGGACTAGCGGGAGCTCCTACGAGCAGTACTTC. Protein product: CASTRTSGSSYEQYF.

The rearrangement links TRBV12-5 to TRBJ1-2; 9 bases map to TRBD1. Germline V lookup: CDR1 LGHNT, CDR2 FRNRAP. V was pared by 0 bases and J by 4 bases, with 12 bases of the junction left unmatched. The CDR3 runs to 18 residues. In DNA form, the CDR3 reads TGTGCTAGTGGTTTGGTACTAGGAGCGGGGACAGGGTCCTATGGCTACACCTTC. Translated: CASGLVLGAGTGSYGYTF. The full variable domain, its missing parts supplied by reference TRBV12-5 and TRBJ1-2, is DARVTQTPRHKVTEMGQEVTMRCQPILGHNTVFWYRQTMMQGLELLAYFRNRAPLDDSGMPKDRFSAEMPDATLATLKIQPSEPRDSAVYFCASGLVLGAGTGSYGYTFGSGTRLTVV.

The V call is TRBV7-2, the J call TRBJ1-2, with a possible D match to TRBD1 (5 bases). CDR1 is SGHTA and CDR2 is FQGNSA in the germline V gene. The CDR3 covers 15 residues. The germline V and J ends were trimmed by 5 bases and 3 bases, with 16 bases remaining between them. The CDR3 DNA reads as TGTGCCAGCAGCCCGGCCTCGGGGGGAGACTATGGCTACACCTTC. It yields the protein CASSPASGGDYGYTF.

V and J are TRBV14 and TRBJ1-4; the D is unclear. The CDR3 runs to 13 residues. Germline CDR1 reads SGHDN; CDR2 reads FVKESK. V was pared by 3 bases and J by 8 bases, with 10 bases between. The CDR3 region is CASSQQTGEKLFF. For the CDR3, the DNA is TGTGCCAGCAGCCAGCAGACGGGAGAAAAACTGTTTTTT.

The V call is TRBV4-3, the J call TRBJ2-7, with TRBD1 matching 9 bases. V was pared by 0 bases and J by 2 bases, with 11 bases of the junction left unmatched. The CDR3 loop spans 18 amino acids. Germline CDR1 reads LGHNA; CDR2 reads YSLEER. The CDR3 sequence: CASSQDRGTGRSTYEQYF. In DNA form, the CDR3 reads TGCGCCAGCAGCCAAGATCGGGGGACAGGGAGAAGTACCTACGAGCAGTACTTC.

The gene calls are TRBV18 and TRBJ2-3, with a weak D call TRBD1 (5 bases). The CDR3 has 14 amino acids. Deletions cut 3 bases from V and 1 base from J, with 8 bases between. Per germline, CDR1 KGHSH and CDR2 LQKENI. Here the CDR3 DNA reads TGTGCCAGCTCACCGCAAGGGGGCACAGATACGCAGTATTTT. As protein: CASSPQGGTDTQYF. The variable domain in full, with the rest retrieved from reference TRBV18 and TRBJ2-3, is NAGVMQNPRHLVRRRGQEARLRCSPMKGHSHVYWYRQLPEEGLKFMVYLQKENIIDESGMPKERFSAEFPKEGPSILRIQQVVRGDSAAYFCASSPQGGTDTQYFGPGTRLTVL.

The genes are TRBV2 and TRBJ2-2; a weak D match, TRBD2 (6 bases). CDR1 is SNHLY and CDR2 is FYNNEI in the germline V gene. CDR3 size: 12 residues. The ends were cut back, 5 bases at V and 7 bases at J, with 8 bases in the middle. CDR3 nucleotides: TGTGCCAGCAGTTCTAGCGTCGGGGAGCTGTTTTTT. Encoded protein: CASSSSVGELFF.

The rearrangement joins TRBV6-4 to TRBJ1-1, with TRBD1 as a possible D gene (5 bases). The V and J ends lost 6 bases and 7 bases respectively, with 21 bases between them. Germline V gene lookup returns CDR1 MRHNA and CDR2 SNTAGT. This CDR3 spans 15 amino acids. CDR3 region: CASSEEEGMRSEAFF. The CDR3 DNA follows: TGTGCCAGCAGCGAGGAAGAGGGGATGAGGAGTGAAGCTTTCTTT.

The chain joins TRBV19 to TRBJ2-7, with D possibly TRBD2 on 6 matching bases. Germline-derived CDR1 and CDR2 are LNHDA and SQIVND (reference sequence). The CDR3 has 14 residues. The ends were cut back, 10 bases at V and 5 bases at J, with 21 bases in the middle. The DNA of the CDR3 is TGTGCCACTACCCCCCCGGGACTTCAACACGAGCAGTACTTC. It codes for CATTPPGLQHEQYF.

The chain has TRBV2 and TRBJ2-7; no definite D call. The CDR3 consists of 11 residues. Trimming shortened V by 7 bases and J by 3 bases, and 7 bases separated the two germline ends. CDR1 is SNHLY and CDR2 is FYNNEI in the germline V gene. As DNA, the CDR3 is TGTGCCAGCACTCAATACTACGAGCAGTACTTC. It encodes CASTQYYEQYF.

The gene calls are TRBV6-6 and TRBJ2-7; D may be TRBD2 (7 bases). Deletions cut 10 bases from V and 2 bases from J, with 12 bases between. The CDR3 is 12 amino acids. From germline, CDR1 is MNHNY and CDR2 SVGAGI (reference sequence). CDR3 coding DNA: TGTGCCATCCGCGGGGGCCCCTACGAGCAGTACTTC. This translates into CAIRGGPYEQYF.

The chain couples TRBV7-2 to TRBJ1-1; D not certain. This CDR3 has 15 amino acids. Germline V CDR1 and CDR2: SGHTA, FQGNSA. The germline V and J ends were trimmed by 0 bases and 4 bases, with 12 bases remaining between them. The CDR3: CASSLAGLGGTEAFF. The CDR3, as DNA: TGTGCCAGCAGCTTAGCCGGGTTAGGAGGCACTGAAGCTTTCTTT.

The V call is TRBV9, the J call TRBJ1-4; no definite D call. V was pared by 4 bases and J by 5 bases, with 12 bases between. The CDR3 is 14 amino acids. Germline loops: CDR1 SGDLS, CDR2 YYNGEE. DNA for the CDR3: TGTGCCAGCAGCCCCAGAGGGCGGAATGAAAAACTGTTTTTT. This translates into CASSPRGRNEKLFF. The whole variable domain, filled in from reference TRBV9 and TRBJ1-4, reads DSGVTQTPKHLITATGQRVTLRCSPRSGDLSVYWYQQSLDQGLQFLIQYYNGEERAKGNILERFSAQQFPDLHSELNLSSLELGDSALYFCASSPRGRNEKLFFGSGTQLSVL.

This chain links TRBV7-2 with TRBJ2-1; the D gene is possibly TRBD2 (6 bases). With 3 bases removed from V and 3 bases from J, the gap between germline ends came to 9 bases. The CDR3 is made up of 14 amino acids. CDR1 is SGHTA and CDR2 is FQGNSA in the germline V gene. The CDR3 nucleotides are TGTGCCAGCAGCTTGACTAGGAGCTACAATGAGCAGTTCTTC. Its protein product is CASSLTRSYNEQFF.

This chain connects TRBV7-8 to TRBJ2-1, with D possibly being TRBD2 (6 bases). The CDR3 sequence is 15 residues long. CDR1 is SGHVS, CDR2 FQNEAQ, per germline. V was clipped by 0 bases and J by 3 bases, with 9 bases between them. CDR3 nucleotides: TGTGCCAGCAGCTTAGCTGGACTAATCTACAATGAGCAGTTCTTC. Translating it yields CASSLAGLIYNEQFF.